A selection of T cell receptor beta chains follows, all from one sample in a study of HIV-infected patients and healthy controls. TCRdb ran MiXCR on the 5' RACE reads and lists one entry per CDR3 protein. The sample has 8,500 to 11,000 distinct CDR3 sequences; roughly 8% are singletons. Sequenced material: blood. Receptors were obtained from an adult in good health. Both conserved end residues are part of each CDR3. The D gene is left open where the match is weak. Clone size, where shown, is once, few, many, or a class for clones that have expanded.

V gene: TRBV5-1
J gene: TRBJ1-1
D gene: NA
clone size: medium-sized
CDR3 DNA: TGCGCCAGCAGACGAGGGGAGGGGAACACTGAAGCTTTCTTT
CDR3 protein: CASRRGEGNTEAFF

V gene: TRBV9
J gene: TRBJ1-3
D gene: NA
clone size: many
CDR3 DNA: TGTGCCAGCAGCGTAGACGCTGGAAACACCATATATTTT
CDR3 protein: CASSVDAGNTIYF

V gene: TRBV2
J gene: TRBJ2-3
D gene: NA
clone size: few
CDR3 DNA: TGTGCCAGCCTATCCGAGGGAACAGATACGCAGTATTTT
CDR3 protein: CASLSEGTDTQYF

V gene: TRBV6-1
J gene: TRBJ2-1
D gene: NA
clone size: medium-sized
CDR3 DNA: TGTGCCAGCAGTGAAGTCTATAATGACGAGCAGTTCTTC
CDR3 protein: CASSEVYNDEQFF

V gene: TRBV6-5
J gene: TRBJ2-7
D gene: NA
clone size: many
CDR3 DNA: TGTGCCAGCAGTTACACCGGGACATCGGACGAGCAGTACTTC
CDR3 protein: CASSYTGTSDEQYF

V gene: TRBV30
J gene: TRBJ1-5
D gene: NA
clone size: many
CDR3 DNA: TGTGCCTGGAGTGGGGGATTCAATCAGCCCCAGCATTTT
CDR3 protein: CAWSGGFNQPQHF

V gene: TRBV19
J gene: TRBJ2-4
D gene: NA
clone size: many
CDR3 DNA: TGTGCCAGTGGGGTGAGGGCCGCGGGAATTTCTCCCAAAAACATTCAGTACTTC
CDR3 protein: CASGVRAAGISPKNIQYF

V gene: TRBV2
J gene: TRBJ1-1
D gene: NA
clone size: medium-sized
CDR3 DNA: TGTGCCAGCAAATCGCCGGAAATGAACACTGAAGCTTTCTTT
CDR3 protein: CASKSPEMNTEAFF

V gene: TRBV6-5
J gene: TRBJ2-1
D gene: NA
clone size: many
CDR3 DNA: TGTGCCAGCAGTATCCAGGGACTTGGCCTCTACAATGAGCAGTTCTTC
CDR3 protein: CASSIQGLGLYNEQFF

V gene: TRBV5-1
J gene: TRBJ1-2
D gene: NA
clone size: many
CDR3 DNA: TGCGCCAGCAGCACCGAAGGGGGTTACTATGGCTACACCTTC
CDR3 protein: CASSTEGGYYGYTF

V gene: TRBV6-5
J gene: TRBJ2-2
D gene: TRBD2
clone size: medium-sized
CDR3 DNA: TGTGCCAGCAGTTACTTTCGAGCGGGGGGTACCGGGGAGCTGTTTTTT
CDR3 protein: CASSYFRAGGTGELFF

V gene: TRBV20-1
J gene: TRBJ2-4
D gene: NA
clone size: NA
CDR3 DNA: TGCAGTGCTAGAGATCCCCAGGGAGCCAAAAACATTCAGTACTTC
CDR3 protein: CSARDPQGAKNIQYF

V gene: TRBV10-3
J gene: TRBJ1-2
D gene: NA
clone size: many
CDR3 DNA: TGTGCCATCAGTGACGGGAGTCAATACTATGGCTACACCTTC
CDR3 protein: CAISDGSQYYGYTF